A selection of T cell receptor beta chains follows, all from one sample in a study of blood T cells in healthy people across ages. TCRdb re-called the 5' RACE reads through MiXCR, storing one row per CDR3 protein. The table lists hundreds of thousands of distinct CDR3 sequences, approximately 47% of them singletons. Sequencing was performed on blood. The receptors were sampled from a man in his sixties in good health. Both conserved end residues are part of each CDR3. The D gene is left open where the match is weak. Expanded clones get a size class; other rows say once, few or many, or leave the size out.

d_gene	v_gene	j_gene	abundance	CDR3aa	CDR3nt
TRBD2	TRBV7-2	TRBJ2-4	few	CASSVGGRDIQYF	TGTGCCAGCAGCGTGGGAGGGAGGGACATTCAGTACTTC
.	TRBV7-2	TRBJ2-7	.	CASSPTGAYEQYF	TGTGCCAGCAGCCCCACGGGTGCCTACGAGCAGTACTTC
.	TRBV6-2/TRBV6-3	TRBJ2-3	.	CASSYEGGSTDTQYF	TGTGCCAGCAGTTATGAGGGGGGCAGCACAGATACGCAGTATTTT
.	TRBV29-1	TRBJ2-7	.	CSVAQGMSTYEQYF	TGCAGCGTTGCCCAGGGCATGTCCACCTACGAGCAGTACTTC
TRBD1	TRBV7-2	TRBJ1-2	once	CASSLATTGEYGYTF	TGTGCCAGCAGCTTAGCGACGACAGGGGAGTATGGCTACACCTTC
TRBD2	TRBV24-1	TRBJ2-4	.	CATSPGPPAGDIQYF	TGTGCCACCAGCCCCGGCCCACCGGCGGGAGACATTCAGTACTTC
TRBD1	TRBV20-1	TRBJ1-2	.	CSAVKQGKLVGYTF	TGCAGTGCTGTAAAACAGGGGAAGCTGGTTGGCTACACCTTC
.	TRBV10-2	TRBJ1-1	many	CACGGGARTEAFF	TGCGCCTGTGGTGGGGGGGCAAGAACTGAAGCTTTCTTT
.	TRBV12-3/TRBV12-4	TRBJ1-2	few	CASTLRVQGGYTF	TGTGCCAGCACACTCCGGGTCCAGGGGGGCTACACCTTC
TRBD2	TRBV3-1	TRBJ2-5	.	CASSQAAGTRGTQYF	TGTGCCAGCAGCCAAGCAGCCGGGACTAGAGGGACCCAGTACTTC
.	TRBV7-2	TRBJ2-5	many	CASSPRREQYF	TGTGCCAGCAGTCCGAGGAGGGAGCAGTACTTC
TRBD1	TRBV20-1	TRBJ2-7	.	CSATRGQVGYEQYF	TGCAGTGCAACTCGGGGACAGGTGGGGTACGAGCAGTACTTC
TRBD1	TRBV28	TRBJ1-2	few	CASSRTGLHTF	TGTGCCAGCAGCCGGACAGGCCTACACACCTTC
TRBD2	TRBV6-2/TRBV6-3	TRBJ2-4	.	CASTYLAGPLGEQYF	TGTGCCAGCACCTACTTAGCGGGACCTTTGGGGGAGCAGTACTTC
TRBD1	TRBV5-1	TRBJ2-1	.	CASSLRQGMINEQFF	TGCGCCAGCAGCCTAAGACAGGGAATGATCAATGAGCAGTTCTTC
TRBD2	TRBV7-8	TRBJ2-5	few	CASRRVAGSEETQYF	TGTGCCAGCAGAAGGGTAGCGGGGAGTGAAGAGACCCAGTACTTC
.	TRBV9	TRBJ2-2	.	CASSDTNGNGELFF	TGTGCCAGCAGCGATACCAATGGGAACGGGGAGCTGTTTTTT
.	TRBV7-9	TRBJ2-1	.	CASSLHGGAVDEQFF	TGTGCCAGCAGCCTTCACGGGGGCGCCGTAGATGAGCAGTTCTTC
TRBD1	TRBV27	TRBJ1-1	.	CASRRTGSNTEAFF	TGTGCCAGCAGAAGGACAGGCTCTAACACTGAAGCTTTCTTT
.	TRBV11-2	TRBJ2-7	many	CASSLRGPYEQYF	TGTGCCAGCAGCTTAAGAGGGCCCTACGAGCAGTACTTC
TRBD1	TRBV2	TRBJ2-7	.	CASWTGDDSYEQYF	TGTGCCAGCTGGACAGGGGATGACTCCTACGAGCAGTACTTC
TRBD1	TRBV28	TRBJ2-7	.	CASSLDRGYSYEQYF	TGTGCCAGCAGTTTGGACAGGGGCTACTCCTACGAGCAGTACTTC
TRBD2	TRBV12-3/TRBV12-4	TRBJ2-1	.	CASSPGLAGIHEQFF	TGTGCCAGCAGTCCCGGACTAGCGGGGATCCATGAGCAGTTCTTC
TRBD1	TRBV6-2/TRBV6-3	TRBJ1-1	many	CASSNHRGATEAFF	TGTGCCAGCAGTAACCACAGGGGGGCCACTGAAGCTTTCTTT
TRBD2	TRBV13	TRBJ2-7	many	CASSRSPGLALSYEQYF	TGTGCCAGCAGCCGGAGCCCGGGACTAGCGCTTTCCTACGAGCAGTACTTC
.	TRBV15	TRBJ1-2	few	CATSRERQFYGYTF	TGTGCCACCAGCAGAGAACGGCAGTTCTATGGCTACACCTTC
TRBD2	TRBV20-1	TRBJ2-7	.	CSARDGRGGASYNEQYF	TGCAGTGCTAGAGATGGTCGCGGGGGGGCCTCTTACAATGAGCAGTACTTC
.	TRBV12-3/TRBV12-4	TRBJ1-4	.	CASVPGVGEKLFF	TGTGCCAGCGTCCCCGGGGTGGGTGAAAAACTGTTTTTT
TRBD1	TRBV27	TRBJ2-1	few	CASSSRTGAYNEQFF	TGTGCCAGCAGTTCCCGGACAGGGGCCTACAATGAGCAGTTCTTC
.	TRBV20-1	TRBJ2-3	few	CSAAGAGTDTQYF	TGCAGTGCGGCCGGCGCGGGCACAGATACGCAGTATTTT
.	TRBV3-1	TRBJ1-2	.	CASSHAGSRLGGYTF	TGTGCCAGCAGCCATGCAGGGTCGCGGTTAGGTGGCTACACCTTC
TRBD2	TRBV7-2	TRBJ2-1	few	CASSPRGGGGYNEQFF	TGTGCCAGCAGCCCCCGTGGCGGGGGGGGGTACAATGAGCAGTTCTTC
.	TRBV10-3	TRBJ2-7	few	CAISERSWEQYF	TGTGCCATCAGTGAACGGTCTTGGGAGCAGTACTTC
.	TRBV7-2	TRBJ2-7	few	CASSRLSAYEQYF	TGTGCCAGCAGCCGGTTGTCCGCCTACGAGCAGTACTTC
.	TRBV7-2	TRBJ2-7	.	CASSFAPSYEQYF	TGTGCCAGCAGCTTCGCACCCTCCTACGAGCAGTACTTC
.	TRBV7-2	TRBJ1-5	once	CASSAVDGQPQHF	TGTGCCAGCAGCGCCGTGGATGGTCAGCCCCAGCATTTT
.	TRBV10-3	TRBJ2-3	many	CAISARGPGDTQYF	TGTGCCATCAGTGCCAGGGGTCCCGGGGATACGCAGTATTTT
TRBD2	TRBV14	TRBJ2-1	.	CASSQDTGLAGGRDEQFF	TGTGCCAGCAGCCAAGATACCGGACTAGCGGGGGGCCGGGATGAGCAGTTCTTC
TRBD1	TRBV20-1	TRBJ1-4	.	CSGSQGESEKLFF	TGCAGTGGGTCACAGGGGGAGAGTGAAAAACTGTTTTTT
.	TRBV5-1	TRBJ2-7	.	CASSSSGTGWYEQYF	TGCGCCAGCAGCTCGAGCGGGACAGGTTGGTACGAGCAGTACTTC
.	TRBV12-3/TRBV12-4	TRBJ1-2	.	CASSAGLYGYTF	TGTGCCAGCAGTGCCGGACTGTATGGCTACACCTTC
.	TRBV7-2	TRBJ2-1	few	CASSRDWGENEQFF	TGTGCCAGCAGCCGGGACTGGGGGGAGAATGAGCAGTTCTTC
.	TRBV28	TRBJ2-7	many	CASAQGPYEQYF	TGTGCCAGCGCACAGGGCCCCTACGAGCAGTACTTC
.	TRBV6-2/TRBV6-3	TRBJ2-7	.	CASSYPAGSSYEQYF	TGTGCCAGCAGTTACCCTGCGGGAAGCTCCTACGAGCAGTACTTC
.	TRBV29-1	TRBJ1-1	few	CSVGGRGQNTEAFF	TGCAGCGTCGGGGGAAGGGGACAAAACACTGAAGCTTTCTTT
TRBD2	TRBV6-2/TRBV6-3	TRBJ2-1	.	CASSDPGGEQFF	TGTGCCAGCAGTGACCCGGGAGGTGAGCAGTTCTTC
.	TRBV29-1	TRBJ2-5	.	CSVEGLETQYF	TGCAGCGTTGAGGGGCTGGAGACCCAGTACTTC
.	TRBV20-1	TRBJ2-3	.	CSASRREVGTDVQYF	TGCAGTGCGTCCCGGAGGGAGGTCGGCACAGATGTGCAGTATTTT
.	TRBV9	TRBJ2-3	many	CASSVGQATDTQYF	TGTGCCAGCAGCGTAGGACAGGCCACAGATACGCAGTATTTT
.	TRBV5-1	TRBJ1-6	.	CATGTDANSPLHF	TGCGCCACCGGGACCGACGCTAATTCACCCCTCCACTTT
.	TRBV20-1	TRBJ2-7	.	CSAILWDPYEQYF	TGCAGTGCTATACTTTGGGACCCTTACGAGCAGTACTTC